These 22 T cell receptor beta chains were all obtained from the same sample, sequenced in a study of T cell repertoires in cytomegalovirus infection. One entry per CDR3 protein, called by TCRdb with MiXCR from the reads. The sample lists 500,000 to 600,000 distinct CDR3 sequences, approximately 15% seen once, with about 24% in the top ten. Source material: CD8+ T cells from PBMCs. The origin of the receptors is a human donor in good health (CMV status not recorded). Some clones in this sample may be carry-over from other donors' samples.

This clonotype has at least ten counts. One end of the junction does not line up with germline, which may come from a read error. The rearrangement uses TRBV7-7 and TRBJ2-7, with D perhaps given as TRBD1 or TRBD2 (5 bases each). This CDR3 contains 16 residues. CDR1 SSHAT and CDR2 FNYEAQ come from the germline V gene (reference sequence). The CDR3 DNA is TGTGCTAGCAGCCCAATTGTTGGGGGACCTACCTACGAGCAGTACTTC. Translating it yields CASSPIVGGPTYEQYF.

This clonotype appeared many times. This rearrangement joins TRBV7-6 to TRBJ2-3; D remains ambiguous. Trimming pared 1 base from V and 6 bases from J, leaving 14 bases between. The germline CDR1 and CDR2 sequences are SGHVS and FNYEAQ. The CDR3 has 15 amino acids. In DNA form, the CDR3 reads TGTGCCAGCAGCTTAGGCTTGTGGAAGTCGGATACGCAGTATTTT. It is translated as CASSLGLWKSDTQYF.

This clonotype was seen only a few times. This chain uses TRBV19 with TRBJ1-2; weak D call: TRBD1 (6 bases). Germline V gene sequence: CDR1 LNHDA, CDR2 SQIVND (reference sequence). V dropped 3 bases and J dropped 8 bases, with 16 bases sitting between them. The CDR3 is 14 amino acids. CDR3 sequence: CASSMIGGARGYTF. CDR3 nucleotide sequence: TGTGCCAGTAGTATGATTGGGGGGGCGCGAGGCTACACCTTC.

This clonotype came up many times. J is TRBJ2-3 and V is TRBV4-1; 9 positions agree with TRBD1. Germline V gene data show CDR1 as MGHRA and CDR2 as YSYEKL. With V trimmed by 7 bases and J by 2 bases, 7 bases remained unmatched. The CDR3 is made up of 15 amino acids. In DNA form, the CDR3 reads TGCGCCAGCAAACGGACAGGGGATCACACAGATACGCAGTATTTT. As protein: CASKRTGDHTDTQYF.

This clonotype was counted ten times or more. This chain uses TRBV12-5 with TRBJ2-3; no clear D. The ends were cut back, 7 bases at V and 0 bases at J, with 11 bases in the middle. The V gene's germline CDR1 is LGHNT and CDR2 FRNRAP. CDR3 size: 14 residues. CDR3 coding DNA: TGTGCTAGTGAAGGCCCCTCTAGCACAGATACGCAGTATTTT. It is translated as CASEGPSSTDTQYF.

The V and J genes are TRBV11-1 and TRBJ2-7; TRBD1 agrees at 7 bases. V shed 3 bases, J shed 6 bases, and the junction held 11 bases outside the gene matches. Germline CDR1 is SGHAT and CDR2 is FQDESV (reference sequence). The CDR3 loop spans 15 amino acids. CDR3 in amino acids: CASSFSRGPLREQYF. The CDR3 DNA reads TGTGCCAGCAGCTTTTCGAGGGGGCCCCTACGCGAGCAGTACTTC.

Here the CDR3 reads CASSQDLAGGPINEQFF. For the CDR3, the DNA is TGTGCCAGCAGCCAAGATCTAGCGGGGGGGCCGATCAATGAGCAGTTCTTC. This sequence joins TRBV3-1 and TRBJ2-1; 12 bases fit TRBD2. The germline CDR1 and CDR2 sequences are LGHDT and YNNKEL (reference sequence). This CDR3 has 17 amino acids. The trim removed 0 bases at V and 6 bases at J, leaving 6 bases unmatched.

The sample holds a few counts of this clonotype. V and J are TRBV2 and TRBJ1-3; D might be TRBD1 (5 bases). CDR3 length: 14 residues. V lost 9 bases to trimming and J lost 0 bases, with 12 bases between them. Germline values: CDR1 SNHLY, CDR2 FYNNEI. The CDR3 nucleotides read TGTGCCAGTTTAGGGACGGCCTCTGGAAACACCATATATTTT. Protein sequence: CASLGTASGNTIYF.

The J gene is TRBJ2-5, the V gene TRBV12-3 or TRBV12-4; TRBD2 aligns across 10 bases. The junction had 9 bases not matched to a gene; V was cut back by 3 bases and J by 5 bases. This CDR3 is 16 amino acids long. The CDR3 protein is CASSFPAGGPGETQYF. For the CDR3, the DNA is TGTGCCAGCAGTTTTCCAGCGGGGGGGCCGGGGGAGACCCAGTACTTC.

This clonotype occurred many times. The chain links TRBV4-1 to TRBJ2-7; unclear D gene. Germline V gives CDR1 MGHRA, CDR2 YSYEKL. This CDR3 contains 13 residues. The V end lost 0 bases, the J end lost 3 bases, and 6 bases lay between the germline ends. CDR3 in amino acids: CASSQESDYEQYF. Written as DNA, the CDR3 is TGCGCCAGCAGCCAAGAGTCCGACTACGAGCAGTACTTC.

This clonotype was picked up many times. The rearrangement links TRBV7-9 to TRBJ1-1; 7 nucleotides align to TRBD1. Trimming cost V 0 bases and J 4 bases; bases outside gene matches: 2. Germline V lookup: CDR1 SEHNR, CDR2 FQNEAQ (reference sequence). The CDR3 is 14 residues long. This CDR3 is CASSLAAGGTEAFF. DNA for the CDR3: TGTGCCAGCAGCTTAGCCGCAGGGGGCACTGAAGCTTTCTTT.

J is TRBJ2-1 and V is TRBV29-1; 8 positions agree with TRBD2. J lost 4 bases, V lost 6 bases, and 8 bases had no gene match. The germline V gene has CDR1 SQVTM and CDR2 ANQGSEA. The CDR3 loop spans 14 amino acids. CDR3 nucleotide sequence: TGCAGCGTGCCGGGGGGGGGGCGATACAATGAGCAGTTCTTC. Translation gives CSVPGGGRYNEQFF.

The chain is built from TRBV7-3 and TRBJ2-2; D might be TRBD2 (6 bases). The CDR3 extends over 18 amino acids. Germline CDR1 is SGHTA and CDR2 is FQGTGA. Trimming cost V 0 bases and J 7 bases, with 21 bases left between them. In DNA form, the CDR3 reads TGTGCCAGCAGCTTAACGGCTACTAGCCCAAGAGGGAACGGGGAGCTGTTTTTT. Protein sequence: CASSLTATSPRGNGELFF.

There are a few counts of this clonotype. V usage is TRBV28 and J usage is TRBJ2-7; no firm D call. The germline CDR1 and CDR2 sequences are MDHEN and SYDVKM. V lost 6 bases and J lost 3, with 15 bases in between. The CDR3 is made up of 14 amino acids. As DNA, the CDR3 is TGTGCCAGCAGCCCCCAAATGAAAAACTACGAGCAGTACTTC. Translated: CASSPQMKNYEQYF.

This clonotype was observed once. The chain combines TRBV12-3 or TRBV12-4 with TRBJ2-1, with D unclear. V shed 5 bases and J shed 7 bases, with 18 bases lying between them. This CDR3 comprises 15 residues. CDR3 sequence reads: CASSPRAGESNEQFF. The CDR3 DNA follows: TGTGCCAGCAGTCCCCGGGCCGGAGAAAGTAATGAGCAGTTCTTC.

This clonotype was observed a few times. The chain combines TRBV14 with TRBJ1-1; D gene unclear. The CDR3 loop spans 16 amino acids. Trimming took off 0 bases at V and 0 bases at J, with 11 bases between the two ends. Germline values: CDR1 SGHDN, CDR2 FVKESK. CDR3 sequence reads: CASSQDRIGMNTEAFF. CDR3 DNA: TGTGCCAGCAGCCAAGATCGGATAGGGATGAACACTGAAGCTTTCTTT.

The gene calls are TRBV7-9 and TRBJ1-6, with D possibly being TRBD1 (6 bases). In germline, CDR1 is SEHNR, CDR2 FQNEAQ (reference sequence). The CDR3 covers 14 residues. The CDR3 protein is CVGGPRDINSPLHF. The CDR3, as DNA: TGTGTGGGGGGGCCCCGGGACATCAACTCACCCCTCCACTTT.

This clonotype was seen a few times. The chain has TRBV28 and TRBJ1-1, with 8 positions matching TRBD1. Germline CDR1 is MDHEN and CDR2 is SYDVKM. The CDR3 has 16 residues. V gave up 2 bases and J gave up 3 bases; unmatched junction bases: 8. The DNA for the CDR3 is TGTGCCAGCAGTTTAGTCCCCGGGACAGGAGACACTGAAGCTTTCTTT. Residues: CASSLVPGTGDTEAFF.

This clonotype was seen only a few times. The chain combines TRBV7-3 with TRBJ2-3; weak D call: TRBD2 (6 bases). The germline V and J ends were trimmed by 8 bases and 6 bases, with 18 bases remaining between them. The CDR3 loop spans 14 amino acids. Germline values: CDR1 SGHTA, CDR2 FQGTGA. The CDR3 protein is CASGAGLPSDTQYF. In DNA, the CDR3 is TGTGCCAGCGGGGCGGGACTGCCATCGGATACGCAGTATTTT.

The chain carries TRBV4-1 and TRBJ2-1, with 11 bases identical to TRBD2. After removal of 6 bases from V and 4 bases from J, the junction contained 5 bases not matched to a gene. The CDR3 extends over 15 amino acids. The germline V gene encodes CDR1 MGHRA and CDR2 YSYEKL. CDR3: CASRELAGDYNEQFF. The CDR3 bases are TGCGCCAGCAGGGAACTAGCGGGGGATTACAATGAGCAGTTCTTC.

This chain links TRBV7-9 with TRBJ1-6, with 7 bases fitting TRBD1. The ends lost 5 bases at V and 6 bases at J; junction bases unmatched: 7. Germline V CDR1 and CDR2: SEHNR, FQNEAQ (reference sequence). The CDR3 length is 15 residues. DNA for the CDR3: TGTGCCAGCAGCCCGATACAGGGGAGTAATTCACCCCTCCACTTT. It is translated as CASSPIQGSNSPLHF.

This clonotype was found many times. The chain has TRBV7-9 and TRBJ1-2; 8 nucleotides align to TRBD1. Trimming removed 5 bases from V and 3 bases from J; junction bases left unmatched: 5. CDR3 length: 14 residues. CDR1 is SEHNR, CDR2 FQNEAQ, per germline (reference sequence). The chain's CDR3 is CASSPPTGDYGYTF. CDR3 bases: TGTGCCAGCAGCCCGCCGACAGGGGACTATGGCTACACCTTC.